Listed here are 11 T cell receptor beta chains from one sample, sequenced in a study of blood T cell repertoires in COVID-19. TCRdb keeps only in-frame clones here, not all; method: immunoSEQ multiplex PCR. The table shows roughly 160,000 clones, with 83% occurring only once. Sequencing input: peripheral blood. Source of these receptors: a woman of 80 years or more with acute or convalescent COVID-19.

This chain links TRBV7-2 with TRBJ1-3; no clear D gene. The CDR3 sequence is 15 residues long. Germline V gene lookup returns CDR1 SGHTA and CDR2 FQGNSA. Trimming pared 1 base from V and 0 bases from J, leaving 7 bases between. CDR3 protein: CASSLGGVSGNTIYF. The CDR3 nucleotides are TGTGCCAGCAGCTTAGGCGGAGTCTCTGGAAACACCATATATTTT.

The count of this clone is one. The chain recombines TRBV19 with TRBJ1-1, with unresolved D. The CDR3 is made up of 13 amino acids. CDR1 is LNHDA, CDR2 SQIVND, per germline (reference sequence). Trimming removed 3 bases at V and 5 bases at J, with 10 bases between. The DNA for the CDR3 is TGTGCCAGTAGTATCGCCCGGTTAACTGAAGCTTTCTTT. Protein: CASSIARLTEAFF.

The V and J genes are TRBV19 and TRBJ1-5; D perhaps matches TRBD1 (5 bases). Between the trimmed V and J ends, which lost 6 bases and 4 bases, there was a span of 16 bases. The CDR3 has 15 amino acids. Germline CDR1 LNHDA, CDR2 SQIVND (reference sequence). CDR3 sequence reads: CASRDAAGPNQPQHF. The DNA for the CDR3 is TGTGCCAGTAGGGATGCTGCGGGGCCAAATCAGCCCCAGCATTTT.

Ten or more counts support this clone. The rearrangement joins TRBV4-1 to TRBJ2-7; 11 nucleotides match TRBD2. The CDR3 sequence is 15 residues long. V lost 2 bases, J lost 4 bases, and 4 bases stayed unmatched. In germline, CDR1 is MGHRA, CDR2 YSYEKL. CDR3 sequence (DNA): TGCGCCAGCAGCCAATCCGGGACTAGCGGTTACGAGCAGTACTTC. As protein: CASSQSGTSGYEQYF.

The V gene is TRBV7-2, the J gene TRBJ2-5; 7 positions agree with TRBD2. The CDR3 length is 13 residues. Germline trimming cut 4 bases from V and 4 bases from J; bases unmatched to any gene: 3. Germline CDR1 and CDR2: SGHTA and FQGNSA. For the CDR3, the DNA is TGTGCCAGCAGCTCCCAGCGGGGAGAGACCCAGTACTTC. Encoded protein: CASSSQRGETQYF.

The chain is built from TRBV5-1 and TRBJ2-5; TRBD1 matches 9 bases. Trimming took 4 bases from V and 0 from J; bases not matched to a gene: 10. The CDR3 spans 17 residues. Germline CDR1 reads SGHRS; CDR2 reads YFSETQ. The CDR3 is CASSTGQGSVYQETQYF. The CDR3 nucleotides are TGCGCCAGCAGCACGGGACAGGGCTCCGTGTACCAAGAGACCCAGTACTTC.

The chain is built from TRBV25-1 and TRBJ1-2; tentative D call: TRBD1 (5 bases). CDR3 size: 13 residues. The germline V gene encodes CDR1 MGHDK and CDR2 SYGVNS. V lost 4 bases, J lost 2 bases, and 8 bases lay in between. The CDR3 loop reads CASSGTQNYGYTF. As DNA, the CDR3 is TGTGCCAGCAGTGGGACACAAAACTATGGCTACACCTTC.

This clone was observed a few times. The V and J genes are TRBV15 and TRBJ1-2; 7 nucleotides match TRBD1. This CDR3 contains 13 residues. The V segment lost 1 base and the J segment 4 bases; nucleotides outside the gene matches: 0. Germline-derived CDR1 and CDR2 are LNHNV and YYDKDF (reference sequence). The CDR3 loop is CATSRGDSYGYTF. The CDR3 bases are TGTGCCACCAGCAGAGGGGACAGCTATGGCTACACCTTC.

This clone was seen more than once but under ten times. The chain combines TRBV7-8 with TRBJ2-7, with D unclear. The length of the CDR3 is 12 residues. The V end was cut by 5 bases, the J end by 0 bases, with 5 bases between. Germline V gene data show CDR1 as SGHVS and CDR2 as FQNEAQ. Here the CDR3 reads CASSPSSYEQYF. CDR3 nucleotide sequence: TGTGCCAGCAGCCCTAGCTCCTACGAGCAGTACTTC.

This chain links TRBV7-2 with TRBJ1-5; a weak D match, TRBD1 (5 bases). V gave up 2 bases and J gave up 5 bases, with 7 bases separating them. Germline CDR1 and CDR2: SGHTA and FQGNSA. The CDR3 loop spans 13 amino acids. The CDR3 reads CASSLFRDQPQHF. The CDR3 bases are TGTGCCAGCAGCTTATTCAGGGATCAGCCCCAGCATTTT.

This chain joins TRBV12-3 or TRBV12-4 and TRBJ2-3; D is perhaps TRBD1 (6 bases). CDR3 length equals 13 residues. Trimming removed 5 bases from V and 7 bases from J, with 13 bases in between. The CDR3 DNA reads as TGTGCCAGCAGTCTGAACAGGGTTAATACGCAGTATTTT. Amino acids: CASSLNRVNTQYF.